Included here is one T cell receptor beta chain sequence, with context. Data came from immunoSEQ multiplex PCR; TCRdb stores just in-frame clones and leaves some out. Among about 100,000 clones listed, over 75% were seen once. This CDR3 has 18 amino acids. Per the germline V gene, CDR1 is LNHNV and CDR2 is YYDKDF (reference sequence). With 0 bases removed from V and 0 bases from J, the gap between germline ends came to 12 bases. This sample was taken from a study of blood T cell repertoires in COVID-19. The material sequenced was peripheral blood. The receptor comes from a human donor in a cohort sampled during active COVID-19. V is TRBV15 and J is TRBJ2-6; a weak D match, TRBD2 (7 bases). The CDR3 sequence is CATSRDRGAFSGANVLTF. The DNA for the CDR3 is TGTGCCACCAGCAGAGATCGGGGGGCCTTCTCTGGGGCCAACGTCCTGACTTTC.